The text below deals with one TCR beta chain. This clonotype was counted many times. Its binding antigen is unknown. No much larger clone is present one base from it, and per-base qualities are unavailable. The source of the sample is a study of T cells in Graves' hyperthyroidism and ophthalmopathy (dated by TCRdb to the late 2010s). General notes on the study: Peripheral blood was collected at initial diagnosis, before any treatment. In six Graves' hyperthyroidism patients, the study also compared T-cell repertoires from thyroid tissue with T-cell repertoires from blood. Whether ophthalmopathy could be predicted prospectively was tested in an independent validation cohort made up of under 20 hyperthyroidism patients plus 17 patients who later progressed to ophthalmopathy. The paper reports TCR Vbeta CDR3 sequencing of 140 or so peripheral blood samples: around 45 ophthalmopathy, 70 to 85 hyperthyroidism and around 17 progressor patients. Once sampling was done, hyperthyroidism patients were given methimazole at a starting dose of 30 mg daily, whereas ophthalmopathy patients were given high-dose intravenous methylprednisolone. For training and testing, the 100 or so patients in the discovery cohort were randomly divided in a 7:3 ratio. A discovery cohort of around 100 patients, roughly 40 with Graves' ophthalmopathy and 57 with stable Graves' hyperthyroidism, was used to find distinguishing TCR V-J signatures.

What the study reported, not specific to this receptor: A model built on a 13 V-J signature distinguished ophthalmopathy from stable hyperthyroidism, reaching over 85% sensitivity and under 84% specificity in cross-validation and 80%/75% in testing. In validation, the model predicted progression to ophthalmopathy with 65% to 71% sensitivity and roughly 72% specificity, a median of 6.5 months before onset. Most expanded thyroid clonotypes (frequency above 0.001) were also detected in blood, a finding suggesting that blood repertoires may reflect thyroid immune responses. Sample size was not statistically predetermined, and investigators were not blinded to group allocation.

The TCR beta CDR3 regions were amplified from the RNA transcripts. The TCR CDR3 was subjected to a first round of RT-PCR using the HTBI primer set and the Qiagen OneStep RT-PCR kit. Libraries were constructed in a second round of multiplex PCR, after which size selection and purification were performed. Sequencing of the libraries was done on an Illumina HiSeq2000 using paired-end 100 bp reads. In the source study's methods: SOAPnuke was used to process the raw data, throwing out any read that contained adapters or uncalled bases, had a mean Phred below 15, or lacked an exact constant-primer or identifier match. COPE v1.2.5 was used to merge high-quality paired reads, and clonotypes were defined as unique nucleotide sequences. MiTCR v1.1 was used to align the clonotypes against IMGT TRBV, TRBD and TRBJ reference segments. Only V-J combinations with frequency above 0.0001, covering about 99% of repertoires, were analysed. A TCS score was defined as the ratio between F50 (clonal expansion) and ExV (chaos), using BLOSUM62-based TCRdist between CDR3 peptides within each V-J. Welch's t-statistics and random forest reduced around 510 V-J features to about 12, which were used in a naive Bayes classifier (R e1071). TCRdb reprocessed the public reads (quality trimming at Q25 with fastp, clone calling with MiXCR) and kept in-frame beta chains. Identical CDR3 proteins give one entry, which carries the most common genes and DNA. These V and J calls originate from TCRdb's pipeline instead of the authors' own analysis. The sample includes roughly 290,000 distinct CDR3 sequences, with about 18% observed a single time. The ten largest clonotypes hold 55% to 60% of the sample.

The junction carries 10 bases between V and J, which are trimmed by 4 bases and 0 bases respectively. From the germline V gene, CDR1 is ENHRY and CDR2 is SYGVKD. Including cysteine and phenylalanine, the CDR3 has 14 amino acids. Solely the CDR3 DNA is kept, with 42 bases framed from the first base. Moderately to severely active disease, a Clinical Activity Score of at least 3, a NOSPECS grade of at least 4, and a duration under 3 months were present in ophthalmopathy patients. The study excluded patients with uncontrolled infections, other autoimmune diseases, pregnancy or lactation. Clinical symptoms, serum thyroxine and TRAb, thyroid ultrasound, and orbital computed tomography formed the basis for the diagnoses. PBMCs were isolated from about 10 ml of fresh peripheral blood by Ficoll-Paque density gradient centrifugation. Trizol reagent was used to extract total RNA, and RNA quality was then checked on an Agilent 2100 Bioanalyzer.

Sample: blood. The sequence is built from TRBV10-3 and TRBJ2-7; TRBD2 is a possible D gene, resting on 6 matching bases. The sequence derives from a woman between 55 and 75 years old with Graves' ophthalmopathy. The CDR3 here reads CAISGGDGSYEQYF. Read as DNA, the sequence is TGTGCCATCAGTGGGGGGGACGGCTCCTACGAGCAGTACTTC.